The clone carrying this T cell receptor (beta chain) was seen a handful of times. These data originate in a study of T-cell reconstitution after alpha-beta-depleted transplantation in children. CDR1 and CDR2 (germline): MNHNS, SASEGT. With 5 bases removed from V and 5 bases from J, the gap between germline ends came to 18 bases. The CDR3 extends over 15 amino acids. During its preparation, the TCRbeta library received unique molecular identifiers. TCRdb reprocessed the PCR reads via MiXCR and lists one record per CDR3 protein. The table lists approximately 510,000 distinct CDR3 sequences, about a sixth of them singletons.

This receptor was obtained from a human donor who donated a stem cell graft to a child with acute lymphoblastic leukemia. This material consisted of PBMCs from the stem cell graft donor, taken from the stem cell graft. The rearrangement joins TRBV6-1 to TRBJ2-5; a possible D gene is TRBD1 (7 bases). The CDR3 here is CASSSGGGSGETQYF. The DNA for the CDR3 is TGTGCCAGCAGTAGCGGAGGGGGCTCGGGGGAGACCCAGTACTTC.